A single sample gave rise to the 18 T cell receptor beta chains below, sequenced in a study of cytomegalovirus exposure and HLA in healthy donors. PCR involved 60 Vbeta and 13 Jbeta primers. This table comes from immunoSEQ multiplex PCR, and its TCRdb copy is limited to in-frame clones, with some not included. The sample holds roughly 120,000 clones, roughly two thirds seen once. The sequencing input was PBMCs. The receptors originated from a man aged 25 to 40 in good health and CMV-seropositive.

J is TRBJ2-5 and V is TRBV6-5, with D perhaps TRBD2 (6 bases). The CDR3 has 15 amino acids. Trimming pared 5 bases from V and 6 bases from J, leaving 19 bases between. From germline, CDR1 is MNHEY and CDR2 SVGAGI. The CDR3 bases are TGTGCCAGCAGTCCCTCTAGCGAATCAACAAAGACCCAGTACTTC. This gives the protein CASSPSSESTKTQYF.

This clone was seen only a few times. V is TRBV4-3 and J is TRBJ2-3; 8 bases are a match to TRBD2. Trimming took 3 bases from V and 3 from J; bases not matched to a gene: 14. Germline V gives CDR1 LGHNA, CDR2 YSLEER. The CDR3 is 18 amino acids. The CDR3 loop is CASSQGPRTSGLTDTQYF. The CDR3 DNA reads TGCGCCAGCAGCCAGGGCCCGCGAACTAGCGGTTTGACAGATACGCAGTATTTT.

This clone was counted only a few times. The chain is built from TRBV4-1 and TRBJ2-7, with TRBD2 matching over 7 bases. Germline CDR1 is MGHRA and CDR2 is YSYEKL. The CDR3 runs to 15 residues. V gave up 2 bases and J gave up 0 bases; unmatched junction bases: 4. The CDR3, as DNA: TGCGCCAGCAGCCAACCGACTAGCTCCTCCTACGAGCAGTACTTC. Translation gives CASSQPTSSSYEQYF.

In DNA, the CDR3 is TGTGCCAGCAGCCTTTCGCCCGCCGGGAATTCACCCCTCCACTTT. Protein product: CASSLSPAGNSPLHF. The chain uses TRBV5-6 and TRBJ1-6; D call uncertain. CDR1 and CDR2 from the germline V gene are SGHDT and YYEEEE. The CDR3 contains 15 residues. The V end was cut by 4 bases, the J end by 7 bases, with 15 bases between.

V and J are TRBV5-1 and TRBJ1-4, with 10 bases aligning to TRBD1. The CDR3 is made up of 15 amino acids. Trimming removed 4 bases from V and 6 bases from J; junction bases left unmatched: 6. CDR1 is SGHRS and CDR2 is YFSETQ in the germline V gene. The chain's CDR3 is CASSADGTGDEKLFF. The CDR3 coding sequence is TGCGCCAGCAGCGCAGACGGGACAGGGGATGAAAAACTGTTTTTT. Full variable domain (remainder filled in from reference TRBV5-1 and TRBJ1-4): KAGVTQTPRYLIKTRGQQVTLSCSPISGHRSVSWYQQTPGQGLQFLFEYFSETQRNKGNFPGRFSGRQFSNSRSEMNVSTLELGDSALYLCASSADGTGDEKLFFGSGTQLSVL.

The rearrangement uses TRBV5-6 and TRBJ2-1; D may be TRBD2 (6 bases). CDR1 and CDR2 (germline): SGHDT, YYEEEE. The V end was cut by 4 bases, the J end by 7 bases, with 21 bases between. This CDR3 region has 16 residues. Here the CDR3 reads CASSLDRGKVFNEQFF. The CDR3 DNA reads as TGTGCCAGCAGCCTGGATCGGGGGAAAGTTTTTAATGAGCAGTTCTTC.

The count of this clone is one. V and J are TRBV5-4 and TRBJ2-3, with D uncertain. Trimming removed 1 base at V and 3 bases at J, with 21 bases between. The germline V gene encodes CDR1 SGHNT and CDR2 YYREEE (reference sequence). CDR3 size: 18 residues. CDR3 coding DNA: TGTGCCAGCAGCTTGTCGTTTCAGGTCCCTTCGTGGACAGATACGCAGTATTTT. Protein sequence: CASSLSFQVPSWTDTQYF.

This chain joins TRBV7-2 and TRBJ1-2; 10 bases map to TRBD1. The ends lost 0 bases at V and 12 bases at J; junction bases unmatched: 10. There are 15 residues in the CDR3. Germline V gene data show CDR1 as SGHTA and CDR2 as FQGNSA. The CDR3 loop reads CASSLAGGQGPLHTF. The CDR3, as DNA: TGTGCCAGCAGCTTAGCGGGGGGACAGGGGCCTCTCCACACCTTC.

This chain uses TRBV19 with TRBJ1-5; D remains unclear. V was cut by 5 bases and J by 4 bases, with 12 bases left in between. Germline-derived CDR1 and CDR2 are LNHDA and SQIVND (reference sequence). This CDR3 comprises 14 residues. The CDR3 DNA reads TGTGCCAGTAGTCCATGGGCTTTAAATCAGCCCCAGCATTTT. This gives the protein CASSPWALNQPQHF.

Only a few counts were recorded for this clone. The chain joins TRBV10-3 to TRBJ1-4; no definite D call. With 6 bases removed from V and 2 bases from J, the gap between germline ends came to 13 bases. Per the germline V gene, CDR1 is ENHRY and CDR2 is SYGVKD. This CDR3 comprises 15 residues. CDR3 coding DNA: TGTGCCATCAGCTCGGCCAGCGGGACTAATGAAAAACTGTTTTTT. Its translation: CAISSASGTNEKLFF.

The rearrangement joins TRBV7-8 to TRBJ2-7, with D perhaps TRBD2 (6 bases). The V and J ends lost 5 bases and 1 base respectively, with 12 bases between them. Germline values: CDR1 SGHVS, CDR2 FQNEAQ. The CDR3 spans 14 residues. As DNA, the CDR3 is TGTGCCAGCAGCCGCGGGACTCCGTCCTACGAGCAGTACTTC. It codes for CASSRGTPSYEQYF.

The gene calls are TRBV5-1 and TRBJ2-3; a possible D gene is TRBD2 (5 bases). Trimming took off 0 bases at V and 0 bases at J, with 17 bases between the two ends. CDR3 size: 18 residues. The germline CDR1 and CDR2 sequences are SGHRS and YFSETQ. The CDR3 DNA sequence: TGCGCCAGCAGCTTGGAAAAGGGCTGGGAGTCTAGCACAGATACGCAGTATTTT. Amino acid sequence: CASSLEKGWESSTDTQYF.

This chain uses TRBV6-5 with TRBJ2-3; 8 bases match TRBD2. Germline loops: CDR1 MNHEY, CDR2 SVGAGI. The length of the CDR3 is 13 residues. V was clipped by 6 bases and J by 4 bases; unmatched bases: 3. This CDR3 reads CASRLADSDTQYF. The CDR3 nucleotides read TGTGCCAGCAGACTAGCGGACTCAGATACGCAGTATTTT.

The chain joins TRBV9 to TRBJ2-2; tentative D call: TRBD1 (6 bases). V was cut by 3 bases and J by 1 base, with 13 bases left in between. Germline V gene lookup returns CDR1 SGDLS and CDR2 YYNGEE. This CDR3 is built from 16 residues. CDR3 DNA sequence: TGTGCCAGCAGCGCAACGCCACAGGGGAACACCGGGGAGCTGTTTTTT. This codes for CASSATPQGNTGELFF.

V usage is TRBV5-1 and J usage is TRBJ1-1; D might be TRBD1 (5 bases). Germline V CDR1 and CDR2: SGHRS, YFSETQ. The CDR3 has 14 residues. V lost 4 bases, J lost 2 bases, and 12 bases lay in between. CDR3 sequence: CASSDQGLNTEAFF. The CDR3 DNA sequence: TGCGCCAGCAGCGATCAGGGTCTCAACACTGAAGCTTTCTTT. Full variable domain (outside the CDR3, taken from reference TRBV5-1 and TRBJ1-1): KAGVTQTPRYLIKTRGQQVTLSCSPISGHRSVSWYQQTPGQGLQFLFEYFSETQRNKGNFPGRFSGRQFSNSRSEMNVSTLELGDSALYLCASSDQGLNTEAFFGQGTRLTVV.

This clone was found once. The rearrangement joins TRBV27 to TRBJ2-7; 8 positions agree with TRBD2. CDR3 length: 15 amino acids. Germline V gene data show CDR1 as MNHEY and CDR2 as SMNVEV (reference sequence). After removal of 5 bases from V and 0 bases from J, the junction contained 6 bases not matched to a gene. CDR3 bases: TGTGCCAGCAGTCTAGGAGCGGGAGCCTCCTACGAGCAGTACTTC. This translates into CASSLGAGASYEQYF.

This clone was picked up a small number of times. This chain links TRBV28 with TRBJ1-1, with D possibly matching TRBD1 (5 bases). Trimming cost V 1 base and J 9 bases, with 15 bases left between them. Germline V gene lookup returns CDR1 MDHEN and CDR2 SYDVKM. The CDR3 is 14 amino acids. This CDR3 reads CASSLSPAQVQAFF. DNA for the CDR3: TGTGCCAGCAGTTTATCCCCCGCACAGGTACAAGCTTTCTTT.

This clone was detected once. V usage is TRBV7-2 and J usage is TRBJ1-2; D remains ambiguous. CDR1 is SGHTA, CDR2 FQGNSA, per germline. The CDR3 spans 11 residues. Trimming took 5 bases from V and 7 from J, leaving 8 bases between them. The CDR3 region is CASSPLLGYTF. Written as DNA, the CDR3 is TGTGCCAGCAGCCCCCTTCTTGGCTACACCTTC.